In its sample, the clone carrying this TCR beta chain was seen many times. Its target is unknown. The germline V gene encodes CDR1 GTSNPN and CDR2 SVGIG (reference sequence). Trimming removed 3 bases from V and 3 bases from J, with 7 bases in between. CDR3 size: 12 residues. The sample comes from a study of early T cells in non-severe SARS-CoV-2 infection. Whole-study context: Sequencing targeted bulk RNA from unsorted whole blood, leaving chains unpaired. Regarding the study as a whole: Lookups in VDJdb leaned toward anti-spike CD8 responses and missed private and CD4 specificities.

Individually, cDNA molecules had unique molecular identifiers attached to them. TCRdb independently ran MiXCR on the 5' RACE reads; one entry per CDR3 protein. The sample includes roughly 80,000 distinct CDR3 sequences, more than 9% of them seen just once. V usage is TRBV30 and J usage is TRBJ2-3; D remains ambiguous. The receptor was isolated from an adult who was a healthcare worker with PCR-confirmed SARS-CoV-2 infection or an uninfected control (not recorded which). The sample taken for sequencing was whole blood. CDR3 sequence (DNA): TGTGCCTGGAGCCACGGGACAGATACGCAGTATTTT. Amino acid sequence: CAWSHGTDTQYF. The full variable domain, with the rest looked up from reference TRBV30 and TRBJ2-3, is SQTIHQWPATLVQPVGSPLSLECTVEGTSNPNLYWYRQAAGRGLQLLFYSVGIGQISSEVPQNLSASRPQDRQFILSSKKLLLSDSGFYLCAWSHGTDTQYFGPGTRLTVL.